This entry describes one TCR beta chain. Its target is unknown. The entry originates in a study of cytomegalovirus exposure and HLA in healthy donors. The V and J ends lost 4 bases and 4 bases respectively, with 19 bases between them. The CDR3 covers 15 residues. The germline gives CDR1 SQVTM, CDR2 ANQGSEA. Sequenced by immunoSEQ multiplex PCR; TCRdb stores in-frame clones only, minus some. The sample has about 330,000 clones; roughly nine tenths are singletons. Study-wide points: The tendency of first-cohort TCR clusters to co-occur in the 110 or so validation repertoires emerged from a later analysis. Altogether, about 160 TCR beta chains were recorded as cytomegalovirus-associated.

These donors were members of the roughly 120-subject validation cohort, a group separate from the roughly 700-subject first cohort. Specimen: PBMCs. The source of this sequence is a young woman in good health and CMV-seropositive. V and J are TRBV29-1 and TRBJ1-2, with a weak D call TRBD1 (5 bases). The CDR3 bases are TGCAGCGTTGGGGGATCGGGTCGTCAGGGCTATGGCTACACCTTC. The encoded protein is CSVGGSGRQGYGYTF.